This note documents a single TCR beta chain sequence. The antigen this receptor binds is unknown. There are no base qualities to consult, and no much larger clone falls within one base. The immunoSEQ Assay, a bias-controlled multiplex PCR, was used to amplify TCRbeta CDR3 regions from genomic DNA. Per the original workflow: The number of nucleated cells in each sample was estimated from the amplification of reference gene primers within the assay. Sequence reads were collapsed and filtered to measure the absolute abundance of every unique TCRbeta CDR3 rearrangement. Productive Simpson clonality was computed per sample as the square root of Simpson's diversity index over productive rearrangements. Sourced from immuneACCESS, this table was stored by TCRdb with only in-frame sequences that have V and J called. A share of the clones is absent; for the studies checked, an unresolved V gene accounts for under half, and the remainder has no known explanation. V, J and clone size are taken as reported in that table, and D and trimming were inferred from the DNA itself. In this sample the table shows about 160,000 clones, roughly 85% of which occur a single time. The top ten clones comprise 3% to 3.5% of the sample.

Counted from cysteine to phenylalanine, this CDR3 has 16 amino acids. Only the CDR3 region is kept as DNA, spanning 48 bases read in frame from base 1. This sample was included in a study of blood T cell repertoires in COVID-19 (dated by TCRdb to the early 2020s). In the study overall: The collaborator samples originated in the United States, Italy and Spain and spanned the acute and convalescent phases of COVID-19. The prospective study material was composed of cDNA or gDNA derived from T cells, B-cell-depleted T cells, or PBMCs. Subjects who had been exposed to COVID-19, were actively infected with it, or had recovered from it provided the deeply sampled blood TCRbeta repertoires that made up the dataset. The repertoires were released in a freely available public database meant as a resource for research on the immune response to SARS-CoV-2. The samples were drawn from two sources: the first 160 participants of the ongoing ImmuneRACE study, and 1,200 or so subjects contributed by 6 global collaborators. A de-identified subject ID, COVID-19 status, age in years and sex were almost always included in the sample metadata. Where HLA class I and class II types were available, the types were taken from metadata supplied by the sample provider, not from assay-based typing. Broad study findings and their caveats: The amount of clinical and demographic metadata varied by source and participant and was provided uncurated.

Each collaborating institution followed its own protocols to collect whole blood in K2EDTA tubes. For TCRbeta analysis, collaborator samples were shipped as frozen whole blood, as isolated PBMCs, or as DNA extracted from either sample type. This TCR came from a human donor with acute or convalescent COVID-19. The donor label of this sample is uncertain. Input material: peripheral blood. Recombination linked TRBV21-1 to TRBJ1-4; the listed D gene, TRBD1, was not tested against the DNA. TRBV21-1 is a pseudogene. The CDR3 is CASSRFTGGNNEKLFF. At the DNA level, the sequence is TGTGCCAGCAGCAGGTTTACAGGGGGCAATAATGAAAAACTGTTTTTT.